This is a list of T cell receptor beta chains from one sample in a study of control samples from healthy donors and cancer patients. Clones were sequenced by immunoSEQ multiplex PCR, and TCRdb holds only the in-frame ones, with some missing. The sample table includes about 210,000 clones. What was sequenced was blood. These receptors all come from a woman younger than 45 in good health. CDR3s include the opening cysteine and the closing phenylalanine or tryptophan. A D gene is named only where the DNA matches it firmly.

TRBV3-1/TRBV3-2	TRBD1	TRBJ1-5	TGTGCCAGCAGCCAAGAGACAGGGAATAGCAATCAGCCCCAGCATTTT	CASSQETGNSNQPQHF
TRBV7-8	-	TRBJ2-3	TGTGCCAGCAGCTTAGCGCTGGGAGTCACAGATACGCAGTATTTT	CASSLALGVTDTQYF
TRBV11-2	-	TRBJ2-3	TGTGCCAGCAGCTTAGTGGGCAGAACTGCAGGGTTT	CASSLVGRTAGF
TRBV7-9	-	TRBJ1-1	TGTGCCAGCAGCTTTGGTACTGAAGCTTTCTTT	CASSFGTEAFF
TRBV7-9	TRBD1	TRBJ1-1	TGTGCCAGCAGCTCTATCAACCACCGGGACAGGGTGTGGACTGAAGCTTTCTTT	CASSSINHRDRVWTEAFF
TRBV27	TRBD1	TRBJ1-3	TGTGCCAGCGGTTTATACGGGACAGGGAGAAACACCATATATTTT	CASGLYGTGRNTIYF
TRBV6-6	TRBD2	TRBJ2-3	TGTGCCAGCAGGCTAGCGGGGGCGGTCTCAGATACGCAGTATTTT	CASRLAGAVSDTQYF
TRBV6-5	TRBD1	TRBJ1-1	TGTGCCAGCACCCCGTGGGGACAGGGCCGCACTGAAGCTTTCTTT	CASTPWGQGRTEAFF
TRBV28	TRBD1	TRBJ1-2	TGTGCCAGCATCCCCGGGACCGGGACAGGCTATGGCTACACCTTC	CASIPGTGTGYGYTF
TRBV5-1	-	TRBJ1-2	TGCGCCAGCAGCCACACCTCAACTAACTATGGCTACACCTTC	CASSHTSTNYGYTF
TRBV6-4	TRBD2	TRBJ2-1	TGTGCCAGCAGTGACTCCCCGACTAGCGGGGGGTTTAATGAGCAGTTCTTC	CASSDSPTSGGFNEQFF
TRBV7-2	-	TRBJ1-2	TGTGCCAGCAGCTACCCAATTCCGGGCTACACCTTC	CASSYPIPGYTF
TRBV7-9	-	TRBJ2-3	TGTGCCAGCTGCAGGGCCGATCACACAGATACGCAGTATTTT	CASCRADHTDTQYF
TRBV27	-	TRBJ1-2	TGTGCCAGCAGCACTCTGCCATTCGGGGGAGTTAACTATGGCTACACCTTC	CASSTLPFGGVNYGYTF
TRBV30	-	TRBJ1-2	TGTGCCTGGAGTGTACTAGTAGTCGATGGCTACACCTTC	CAWSVLVVDGYTF
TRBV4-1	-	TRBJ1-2	TGCGCCAGCAGGTCGGTGGGTATCGAAAGCGGCTACACCTTC	CASRSVGIESGYTF
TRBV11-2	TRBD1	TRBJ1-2	TGTGCCAGCAGCTTAGAGAGGGGGCTCGGTGGCTACACCTTC	CASSLERGLGGYTF
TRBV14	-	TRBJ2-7	TGTGCCAGCAGCCAAAACGCCTACGAGCAGTACTTC	CASSQNAYEQYF
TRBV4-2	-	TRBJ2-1	TGTGCCAGCAGCCAAGAGACCCCAGATCCGGGCTCCTACAATGAGCAGTTCTTC	CASSQETPDPGSYNEQFF
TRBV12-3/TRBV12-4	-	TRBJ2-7	TGTGCCAGCACCCTGGACTATACCTACGAGCAGTACTTC	CASTLDYTYEQYF
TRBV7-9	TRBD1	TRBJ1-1	TGTGCCAGCAGCTTAGCCGCGACAGGGGGCTCTGAAGCTTTCTTT	CASSLAATGGSEAFF
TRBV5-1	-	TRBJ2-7	TGCGCCAGCAGCTCGGGGCGTCTAGGGGACGAGCAGTACTTC	CASSSGRLGDEQYF
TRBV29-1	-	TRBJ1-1	TGCAGCGTTGAGGTGGGGATTGAAGCTTTCTTT	CSVEVGIEAFF
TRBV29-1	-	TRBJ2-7	TGCAGCGTTGAGGGGGGGGCGACCTACGAGCAGTACTTC	CSVEGGATYEQYF
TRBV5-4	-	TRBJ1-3	TGTGCCAGCAGTGATCGGAGGGTAGCCGGAAACACCATATATTTT	CASSDRRVAGNTIYF
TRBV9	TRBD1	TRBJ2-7	TGTGCCAGCAGCCCATTCCGAGGACAGGGCCCCTACGAGCAGTACTTC	CASSPFRGQGPYEQYF
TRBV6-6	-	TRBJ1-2	TGTGCCAGCATCGGGGCCCCGCTTTTTCATGGCTACACCTTC	CASIGAPLFHGYTF
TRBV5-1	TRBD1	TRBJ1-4	TGCGCCAGCAGCTTGGGGGGGACAGCTCGGGAAAAACTGTTTTTT	CASSLGGTAREKLFF
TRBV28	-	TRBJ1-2	TGTGCCGTTGGAGGGGCCCCTAACTATGGCTACACCTTC	CAVGGAPNYGYTF
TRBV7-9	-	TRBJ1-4	TGTGCCAGCAGCCATGGAGGCAGAACTAATGAAAAACTGTTTTTT	CASSHGGRTNEKLFF
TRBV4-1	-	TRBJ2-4	TGCGCCAGCAGCCAAGGGACAGAAAACATTCAGTACTTC	CASSQGTENIQYF